Presented here are 20 T cell receptor beta chains from one specimen sequenced in a study of cytomegalovirus exposure and HLA in healthy donors. PCR was performed using 60 Vbeta and 13 Jbeta primers. The data were produced by immunoSEQ multiplex PCR, yet TCRdb's version contains in-frame clones alone and is incomplete. The table includes 100,000 to 150,000 clones, around 84% detected once. Source material: PBMCs. These receptors were obtained from a man aged 50 to 59 in good health and CMV-seronegative.

This clone appeared a single time. V and J are TRBV12-5 and TRBJ2-7; tentative D call: TRBD1 (5 bases). The CDR3 has 14 residues. V was shortened by 2 bases and J by 1 base, with 9 bases between the two germline ends. The V gene's germline CDR1 is LGHNT and CDR2 FRNRAP. The CDR3: CASGLLTVSYEQYF. CDR3 nucleotides: TGTGCTAGTGGTTTGCTGACAGTTTCCTACGAGCAGTACTTC.

V is TRBV19 and J is TRBJ2-2; D perhaps matches TRBD2 (5 bases). The CDR3 has 13 amino acids. Deletions cut 4 bases from V and 7 bases from J, with 10 bases between. Germline CDR1 reads LNHDA; CDR2 reads SQIVND (reference sequence). The CDR3 region is CASSRGNFGELFF. In DNA, the CDR3 is TGTGCCAGTAGTAGAGGGAACTTCGGGGAGCTGTTTTTT.

The chain links TRBV5-1 to TRBJ2-1; 9 positions match TRBD1. V gave up 4 bases and J gave up 8 bases; unmatched junction bases: 4. The CDR3 length is 13 residues. Germline V gene lookup returns CDR1 SGHRS and CDR2 YFSETQ. CDR3 nucleotide sequence: TGCGCCAGCAGCCGGGACAGGGAATATGAGCAGTTCTTC. Protein: CASSRDREYEQFF. Filled out from reference TRBV5-1 and TRBJ2-1, the complete variable domain reads KAGVTQTPRYLIKTRGQQVTLSCSPISGHRSVSWYQQTPGQGLQFLFEYFSETQRNKGNFPGRFSGRQFSNSRSEMNVSTLELGDSALYLCASSRDREYEQFFGPGTRLTVL.

CDR3 region: CAWSVTGGGNEQYF. The CDR3, as DNA: TGTGCCTGGAGTGTAACAGGGGGCGGGAACGAGCAGTACTTC. This chain links TRBV30 with TRBJ2-7, with 9 bases matching TRBD1. The CDR3 totals 14 residues. The ends lost 0 bases at V and 5 bases at J; junction bases unmatched: 5. The V gene's germline CDR1 is GTSNPN and CDR2 SVGIG (reference sequence). The entire variable domain, with the rest obtained from reference TRBV30 and TRBJ2-7, is as follows: SQTIHQWPATLVQPVGSPLSLECTVEGTSNPNLYWYRQAAGRGLQLLFYSVGIGQISSEVPQNLSASRPQDRQFILSSKKLLLSDSGFYLCAWSVTGGGNEQYFGPGTRLTVT.

V is TRBV7-9 and J is TRBJ1-1; D not certain. The CDR3 sequence is 12 residues long. CDR1 and CDR2 from the germline V gene are SEHNR and FQNEAQ (reference sequence). V was shortened by 5 bases and J by 4 bases, with 8 bases between the two germline ends. CDR3 region: CASSLLSTEAFF. The CDR3 bases are TGTGCCAGCAGCCTCCTGAGCACTGAAGCTTTCTTT.

V and J are TRBV30 and TRBJ1-5; D unresolved. V was clipped by 2 bases and J by 0 bases, with 8 bases between them. Germline-derived CDR1 and CDR2 are GTSNPN and SVGIG (reference sequence). CDR3 length: 14 amino acids. The CDR3 spells CAWSLAVSNQPQHF. DNA for the CDR3: TGTGCCTGGAGTCTGGCAGTTAGCAATCAGCCCCAGCATTTT.

This chain connects TRBV9 to TRBJ1-4, with 9 bases aligning to TRBD1. Germline V gene data show CDR1 as SGDLS and CDR2 as YYNGEE. The CDR3 spans 16 residues. V dropped 3 bases and J dropped 8; count of bases not matched to a gene: 11. The CDR3 loop is CASSAGTGPLGEKLFF. The CDR3 DNA follows: TGTGCCAGCAGCGCAGGGACAGGGCCATTGGGGGAAAAACTGTTTTTT. Looking up the rest from reference TRBV9 and TRBJ1-4 gives the full variable domain: DSGVTQTPKHLITATGQRVTLRCSPRSGDLSVYWYQQSLDQGLQFLIQYYNGEERAKGNILERFSAQQFPDLHSELNLSSLELGDSALYFCASSAGTGPLGEKLFFGSGTQLSVL.

The rearrangement uses TRBV4-2 and TRBJ2-1; weak D call: TRBD1 (5 bases). Germline CDR1 and CDR2: LGHNA and YNFKEQ. CDR3 length: 18 amino acids. V was trimmed by 8 bases and J by 0 bases, leaving 23 bases between them. The CDR3 sequence: CASRWGPDTLYSYNEQFF. CDR3 coding DNA: TGTGCCAGCCGGTGGGGCCCCGACACCCTCTACTCCTACAATGAGCAGTTCTTC.

V is TRBV7-8 and J is TRBJ2-1, with 8 bases that match TRBD2. This CDR3 is built from 14 residues. Germline CDR1 and CDR2: SGHVS and FQNEAQ. The trim removed 5 bases at V and 5 bases at J, leaving 5 bases unmatched. CDR3 in DNA: TGTGCCAGCAGCCCCGGGAGGGAGGACAATGAGCAGTTCTTC. Its protein product is CASSPGREDNEQFF.

This rearrangement joins TRBV7-9 to TRBJ1-1; D remains ambiguous. Germline lookup yields CDR1 SEHNR and CDR2 FQNEAQ (reference sequence). Trimming left V 3 bases short and J 7 bases short, with 9 bases between. The length of the CDR3 is 12 residues. The chain's CDR3 is CASSLGNDEAFF. The CDR3 DNA sequence: TGTGCCAGCAGCTTGGGCAACGATGAAGCTTTCTTT.

The CDR3 is CASSQGEGQIDNEQFF. The CDR3 nucleotides are TGCGCCAGCAGCCAAGGCGAGGGACAGATTGACAATGAGCAGTTCTTC. The rearrangement joins TRBV4-1 to TRBJ2-1; 7 positions match TRBD1. The germline CDR1 and CDR2 sequences are MGHRA and YSYEKL. The CDR3 extends over 16 amino acids. Trimming cost V 1 base and J 5 bases; bases outside gene matches: 8.

This chain connects TRBV19 to TRBJ2-7; possibly TRBD1 for D (6 bases). The CDR3 contains 13 residues. Germline CDR1 reads LNHDA; CDR2 reads SQIVND (reference sequence). V lost 3 bases to trimming and J lost 3 bases, with 9 bases between them. The CDR3 nucleotides are TGTGCCAGTAGTATGCAGGGGAACTACGAGCAGTACTTC. Its protein product is CASSMQGNYEQYF.

This clone was seen a handful of times. Compared with germline, one end of the junction differs, possibly owing to a read error. This chain connects TRBV25-1 to TRBJ2-3; 8 bases agree with TRBD2. The length of the CDR3 is 18 residues. Germline values: CDR1 MGHDK, CDR2 SYGVNS. The CDR3, as DNA: TGTGCCAGCAGTAAATATCATTCGGGGGGGGGCCGCACAGATACGCAGTATTTT. The encoded protein is CASSKYHSGGGRTDTQYF.

This clone was recorded a few times. The genes are TRBV13 and TRBJ1-2; D is perhaps TRBD1 (5 bases). The CDR3 is 14 residues long. The V and J ends lost 0 bases and 6 bases respectively, with 11 bases between them. CDR1 PRHDT and CDR2 FYEKMQ come from the germline V gene (reference sequence). This CDR3 reads CASSLGAGKNGYTF. CDR3 in DNA: TGTGCCAGCAGCTTAGGCGCAGGGAAGAATGGCTACACCTTC.

This clone has just one count. The V and J genes are TRBV7-9 and TRBJ1-2, with TRBD1 as a possible D gene (5 bases). The CDR3 is made up of 11 amino acids. The V gene's germline CDR1 is SEHNR and CDR2 FQNEAQ (reference sequence). Trimming removed 3 bases from V and 12 bases from J, with 11 bases in between. The CDR3, as DNA: TGTGCCAGCAGCTTCACAGGTTGGAACACCTTC. Its translation is CASSFTGWNTF.

The chain employs TRBV4-1 and TRBJ1-5; D is perhaps TRBD1 (5 bases). Germline V CDR1 and CDR2: MGHRA, YSYEKL. Trimming removed 1 base at V and 4 bases at J, with 14 bases between. CDR3 length: 16 residues. Here the CDR3 reads CASSQAGGSQNQPQHF. The CDR3 DNA sequence: TGCGCCAGCAGCCAAGCTGGGGGGTCCCAAAATCAGCCCCAGCATTTT.

The gene calls are TRBV15 and TRBJ2-7; TRBD1 agrees at 8 bases. This CDR3 has 15 amino acids. Germline-derived CDR1 and CDR2 are LNHNV and YYDKDF (reference sequence). With 3 bases clipped from V and 1 base from J, the junction kept 5 bases outside the gene matches. Here the CDR3 DNA reads TGTGCCACCAGCAGGGACCGACAGGGGTCCTACGAGCAGTACTTC. Translating it yields CATSRDRQGSYEQYF.

J is TRBJ1-1 and V is TRBV5-1; 11 positions agree with TRBD1. V shed 4 bases, J shed 1 base, and the junction held 3 bases outside the gene matches. The CDR3 has 15 amino acids. The germline gives CDR1 SGHRS, CDR2 YFSETQ. For the CDR3, the DNA is TGCGCCAGCAGCAGGACAGGGGGCGAGAACACTGAAGCTTTCTTT. Its protein is CASSRTGGENTEAFF.

The chain is built from TRBV7-9 and TRBJ1-2; unclear D gene. The germline V and J ends were trimmed by 3 bases and 2 bases, with 16 bases remaining between them. From germline, CDR1 is SEHNR and CDR2 FQNEAQ (reference sequence). CDR3 size: 16 residues. The CDR3 loop is CASSFFGPLPNYGYTF. CDR3 bases: TGTGCCAGCAGCTTTTTCGGTCCACTACCCAACTATGGCTACACCTTC.

A single count supports this clone. This sequence joins TRBV5-6 and TRBJ2-1; 7 bases map to TRBD2. This CDR3 is 15 amino acids long. In germline, CDR1 is SGHDT, CDR2 YYEEEE. The V gene end was trimmed by 4 bases and the J gene end by 5 bases; junction bases not matched to a gene: 9. The CDR3, as DNA: TGTGCCAGCAGCCGAATTAGCGGGTTAGACAATGAGCAGTTCTTC. This gives the protein CASSRISGLDNEQFF.